The clone carrying this T cell receptor (beta chain) was seen a few times. The antigen is undetermined. Unique molecular identifiers were carried by the TCR beta cDNA libraries. MiXCR was run by TCRdb on the PCR reads, yielding one entry per CDR3 protein. The sample records hundreds of thousands of distinct CDR3 sequences, 59% being singletons. The sample originates from a study of post-analysis software for immune sequencing data. Study conclusions and caveats: When compared against controls, multiple sclerosis patients showed significantly lower normalized Chao1 diversity. Under the F measure, samples that were prepared in one batch clustered strongly together.

The sequence derives from a girl aged 2 to 9 with multiple sclerosis. Material for sequencing was blood.

The CDR3 DNA reads TGCGCCAGCAGCCCTCGACAGACAGCCCAAGAGACCCAGTACTTC. Amino acid sequence: CASSPRQTAQETQYF. The rearrangement joins TRBV4-1 to TRBJ2-5, with a possible D match to TRBD1 (5 bases). Trimming took off 4 bases at V and 1 base at J, with 13 bases between the two ends. The CDR3 covers 15 residues. Germline CDR1 reads MGHRA; CDR2 reads YSYEKL.